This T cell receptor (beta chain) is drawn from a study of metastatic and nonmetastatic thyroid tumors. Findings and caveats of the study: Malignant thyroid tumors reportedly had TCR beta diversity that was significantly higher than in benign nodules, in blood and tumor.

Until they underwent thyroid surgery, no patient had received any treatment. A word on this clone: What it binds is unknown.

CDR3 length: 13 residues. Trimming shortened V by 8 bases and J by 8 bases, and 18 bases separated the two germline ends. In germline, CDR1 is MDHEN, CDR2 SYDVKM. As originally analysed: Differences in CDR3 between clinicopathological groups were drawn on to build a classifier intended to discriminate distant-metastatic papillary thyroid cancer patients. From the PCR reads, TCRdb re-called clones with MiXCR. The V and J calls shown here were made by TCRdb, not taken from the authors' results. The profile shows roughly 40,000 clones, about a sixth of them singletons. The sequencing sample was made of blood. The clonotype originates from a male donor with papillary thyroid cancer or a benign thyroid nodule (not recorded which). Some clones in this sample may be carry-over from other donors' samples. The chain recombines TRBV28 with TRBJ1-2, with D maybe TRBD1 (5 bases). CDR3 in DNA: TGTGCCAGCCAGACAGAGATGAAGTGGGGCTACACCTTC. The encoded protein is CASQTEMKWGYTF.